The TCR beta chain described here comes from a study of cytomegalovirus exposure and HLA in healthy donors. The study, taken as a whole, reports: Prior analysis indicated that the majority of TCR beta V segments exhibited productivity approximately 90% or approximately 30% of the time. The sole available immune exposure information was CMV serostatus.

Vbeta (60) and Jbeta (13) primers were used in the PCR. Assay used: immunoSEQ multiplex PCR; TCRdb lists only in-frame clones, some missing. The sample records about 43,000 clones, about 80% being singletons. A word on this clone: What it recognizes is unknown.

The germline V gene has CDR1 DFQATT and CDR2 SNEGSKA (reference sequence). V lost 3 bases to trimming and J lost 5 bases, with 3 bases between them. The CDR3 is 10 amino acids. Sequences were obtained from PBMCs. The chain uses TRBV20-1 and TRBJ2-3; the D is unclear. The sequence derives from a man aged 25 to 40 in good health and CMV-seronegative. CDR3 nucleotide sequence: TGCAGTGCTAGCGGAGATACGCAGTATTTT. Its translation: CSASGDTQYF.